This T cell receptor (beta chain) was documented in a study of blood T cell repertoires in COVID-19. Trimming cost V 0 bases and J 6 bases, with 16 bases left between them. The length of the CDR3 is 16 residues. The germline CDR1 and CDR2 sequences are SGHTS and YDEGEE. Authors' methods: The assay estimated nucleated cells by amplifying reference gene primers. Repertoires were generated with immunoSEQ multiplex PCR, while TCRdb's copy carries only in-frame clones and drops some. Clone size and the V and J calls come from that table; the DNA yielded D and trimming. The sample lists 200,000 to 250,000 clones, 86% occurring once.

This TCR was recovered from a woman aged 45-60 years with COVID-19, enrolled during active disease. Input material: peripheral blood. The chain recombines TRBV5-8 with TRBJ1-5; D perhaps matches TRBD1 (6 bases). CDR3 protein: CASSLVGDPRGQPQHF. Here the CDR3 DNA reads TGTGCCAGCAGCTTGGTTGGCGACCCCAGGGGTCAGCCCCAGCATTTT. The whole variable domain, remainder taken from reference TRBV5-8 and TRBJ1-5, is EAGVTQSPTHLIKTRGQQATLRCSPISGHTSVYWYQQALGLGLQFLLWYDEGEERNRGNFPPRFSGRQFPNYSSELNVNALELEDSALYLCASSLVGDPRGQPQHFGDGTRLSIL.